A single sample gave rise to the 27 T cell receptor beta chains below, sequenced in a study of T cell repertoires and HLA-DP antigens. The assay was immunoSEQ multiplex PCR, and TCRdb's table has in-frame clones only and misses some. The repertoire holds about 89,000 clones, with approximately 86% as singletons. Their antigens remain unidentified. Sequenced material: CD4+ T cells from PBMCs. The receptors were gathered from a man aged 45 to 65 in good health and CMV-seronegative.

This sequence joins TRBV19 and TRBJ1-2; D is perhaps TRBD1 (6 bases). Germline loops: CDR1 LNHDA, CDR2 SQIVND (reference sequence). This CDR3 comprises 13 residues. Trimming took off 6 bases at V and 0 bases at J, with 8 bases between the two ends. This chain's CDR3 is CASRKGANYGYTF. DNA of the CDR3: TGTGCCAGTAGGAAGGGGGCTAACTATGGCTACACCTTC.

The chain joins TRBV27 to TRBJ2-5; TRBD1 might be the D (6 bases). Per germline, CDR1 MNHEY and CDR2 SMNVEV (reference sequence). This CDR3 spans 13 amino acids. Trimming removed 3 bases at V and 9 bases at J, with 14 bases between. CDR3 DNA sequence: TGTGCCAGCAGTTTTAACTCCAAGGGGGCCCAGTACTTC. As protein: CASSFNSKGAQYF.

In the case of this clone: One junction end disagrees with the germline gene, perhaps due to a read error. This rearrangement joins TRBV7-7 to TRBJ2-5; D is possibly TRBD1 (6 bases). Germline CDR1 and CDR2: SSHAT and FNYEAQ (reference sequence). The CDR3 extends over 14 amino acids. The CDR3, as DNA: TGTGCTAGCAGCTTAGGGACACACCAAGAGACCCAGTACTTC. Translating gives CASSLGTHQETQYF.

The J gene is TRBJ2-7, the V gene TRBV10-3; TRBD1 aligns across 9 bases. CDR1 ENHRY and CDR2 SYGVKD come from the germline V gene. J gave up 1 base and V 6 bases, and 4 bases lay outside the gene matches. CDR3 length: 14 amino acids. The chain's CDR3 is CAIRSGTGSYEQYF. DNA for the CDR3: TGTGCCATCAGGTCCGGGACAGGGTCCTACGAGCAGTACTTC.

The rearrangement uses TRBV4-3 and TRBJ1-5; 9 bases map to TRBD1. Germline V gene data show CDR1 as LGHNA and CDR2 as YSLEER. Germline trimming cut 4 bases from V and 4 bases from J; bases unmatched to any gene: 8. This CDR3 comprises 16 residues. The CDR3 protein is CASSLTGTGLNQPQHF. CDR3 nucleotide sequence: TGCGCCAGCAGCCTGACCGGGACAGGGTTGAATCAGCCCCAGCATTTT.

This clone is a singleton in its sample. This chain uses TRBV11-3 with TRBJ2-2, with a tentative D call TRBD1 (6 bases). The CDR3 length is 14 residues. Per the germline V gene, CDR1 is SGHNT and CDR2 is YENEEA. V was clipped by 6 bases and J by 3 bases, with 11 bases between them. The CDR3 sequence: CASSKDSYTGELFF. DNA of the CDR3: TGTGCCAGCAGTAAGGACAGCTACACCGGGGAGCTGTTTTTT. The full variable domain, rest sourced from reference TRBV11-3 and TRBJ2-2, is EAGVVQSPRYKIIEKKQPVAFWCNPISGHNTLYWYLQNLGQGPELLIRYENEEAVDDSQLPKDRFSAERLKGVDSTLKIQPAELGDSAVYLCASSKDSYTGELFFGEGSRLTVL.

The chain uses TRBV5-4 and TRBJ2-7, with TRBD1 as a possible D gene (5 bases). Germline V lookup: CDR1 SGHNT, CDR2 YYREEE (reference sequence). The CDR3 totals 13 residues. The germline V and J ends were trimmed by 0 bases and 5 bases, with 9 bases remaining between them. CDR3 amino acids: CASSLGQQDEQYF. CDR3 DNA: TGTGCCAGCAGCTTGGGGCAACAGGACGAGCAGTACTTC. The full variable domain, its missing parts supplied by reference TRBV5-4 and TRBJ2-7, is ETGVTQSPTHLIKTRGQQVTLRCSSQSGHNTVSWYQQALGQGPQFIFQYYREEENGRGNFPPRFSGLQFPNYSSELNVNALELDDSALYLCASSLGQQDEQYFGPGTRLTVT.

V and J are TRBV19 and TRBJ1-6; 8 nucleotides agree with TRBD1. Germline trimming cut 3 bases from V and 16 bases from J; bases unmatched to any gene: 2. The CDR3 runs 11 residues. In germline, CDR1 is LNHDA, CDR2 SQIVND (reference sequence). CDR3 nucleotide sequence: TGTGCCAGTAGTATTGGGACAGGTCTCCACTTT. Translated, it gives CASSIGTGLHF.

This clone was detected only once. This rearrangement joins TRBV6-5 to TRBJ2-3, with 11 bases identical to TRBD2. Germline V lookup: CDR1 MNHEY, CDR2 SVGAGI. V dropped 5 bases and J dropped 4; count of bases not matched to a gene: 5. The CDR3 consists of 15 residues. The CDR3 region has the DNA TGTGCCAGCAGTGCGGGTAGCGGGGGGGCAGATACGCAGTATTTT. Amino acid sequence: CASSAGSGGADTQYF.

On this clone itself: One end of the junction does not line up with germline, which may come from a read error. Distinct nucleotide sequences in the sample also encode this CDR3. The chain joins TRBV7-7 to TRBJ2-7; D unresolved. The CDR3 totals 13 residues. In germline, CDR1 is SSHAT, CDR2 FNYEAQ (reference sequence). The CDR3 protein is CASSLGRSYEQYF. The CDR3, as DNA: TGTGCTAGCAGCTTAGGCAGGTCCTACGAGCAGTACTTC.

The chain links TRBV7-2 to TRBJ1-2; TRBD1 aligns across 8 bases. The V gene end was trimmed by 5 bases and the J gene end by 7 bases; junction bases not matched to a gene: 12. CDR1 is SGHTA, CDR2 FQGNSA, per germline. The CDR3 runs 15 residues. For the CDR3, the DNA is TGTGCCAGCAGCACAATACCCGACAGGGGCCGTGGCTACACCTTC. This gives the protein CASSTIPDRGRGYTF.

V gene TRBV9 combines with J gene TRBJ1-3; no reliable D call. Germline V gene lookup returns CDR1 SGDLS and CDR2 YYNGEE. Trimming removed 1 base from V and 0 bases from J, with 5 bases in between. The CDR3 has 14 amino acids. In nucleotides, the CDR3 is TGTGCCAGCAGCGTAACAGTCTCTGGAAACACCATATATTTT. This encodes CASSVTVSGNTIYF.

This chain connects TRBV7-2 to TRBJ1-3; no clear D. The CDR3 sequence is 15 residues long. Germline V gene sequence: CDR1 SGHTA, CDR2 FQGNSA. The germline V and J ends were trimmed by 5 bases and 0 bases, with 11 bases remaining between them. The CDR3 region is CASSLGRSSGNTIYF. As DNA, the CDR3 is TGTGCCAGCAGCCTCGGACGAAGCTCTGGAAACACCATATATTTT.

The J gene is TRBJ2-2, the V gene TRBV9, with no clear D. This CDR3 region has 14 residues. V was shortened by 4 bases and J by 6 bases, with 13 bases between the two germline ends. The germline gives CDR1 SGDLS, CDR2 YYNGEE. CDR3 residues: CASSSRVGAGELFF. The CDR3 nucleotides are TGTGCCAGCAGCTCTAGAGTTGGGGCCGGGGAGCTGTTTTTT.

This chain uses TRBV6-5 with TRBJ1-4; possibly TRBD1 for D (5 bases). Trimming pared 6 bases from V and 5 bases from J, leaving 10 bases between. CDR3 length equals 13 residues. CDR1 and CDR2 from the germline V gene are MNHEY and SVGAGI. The CDR3 DNA reads TGTGCCAGCAGCCTGGACAAGAATGAAAAACTGTTTTTT. This gives the protein CASSLDKNEKLFF.

The rearrangement links TRBV9 to TRBJ1-2, with D hard to call. CDR1 is SGDLS and CDR2 is YYNGEE in the germline V gene. Trimming took 0 bases from V and 2 from J, leaving 11 bases between them. This CDR3 has 15 residues. The CDR3 nucleotides are TGTGCCAGCAGCGTAGGTATACCGAAGAACTATGGCTACACCTTC. This encodes CASSVGIPKNYGYTF.

The V call is TRBV18, the J call TRBJ2-5; TRBD1 might be the D (5 bases). CDR1 is KGHSH and CDR2 is LQKENI in the germline V gene. The V end lost 3 bases, the J end lost 5 bases, and 10 bases lay between the germline ends. CDR3 length: 13 amino acids. The CDR3 spells CASSPGQYETQYF. The CDR3 DNA follows: TGTGCCAGCTCACCTGGACAATACGAGACCCAGTACTTC.

The chain couples TRBV2 to TRBJ2-2; 10 bases line up with TRBD2. Trimming cost V 2 bases and J 6 bases; bases outside gene matches: 0. The CDR3 is 14 residues long. Germline loops: CDR1 SNHLY, CDR2 FYNNEI. CDR3 DNA sequence: TGTGCCAGCAGTGAACTAGCGGGGGCCGGGGAGCTGTTTTTT. Amino acid sequence: CASSELAGAGELFF.

There are a few counts of this clone. The chain is built from TRBV28 and TRBJ1-3, with D unresolved. The CDR3 contains 11 residues. Germline CDR1 reads MDHEN; CDR2 reads SYDVKM. V was cut by 10 bases and J by 7 bases, with 11 bases left in between. CDR3 in DNA: TGTGCCACGTCCCGGCGGAACACCATATATTTT. It translates to CATSRRNTIYF.

The CDR3, as DNA: TGCGCCAGCAGCCAAGATTCAACCTTAAATCAGCCCCAGCATTTT. Its translation: CASSQDSTLNQPQHF. The chain recombines TRBV4-3 with TRBJ1-5; the D is unclear. V lost 0 bases and J 4 bases, leaving 10 bases between the germline ends. Per germline, CDR1 LGHNA and CDR2 YSLEER. The CDR3 sequence is 15 residues long.

The chain joins TRBV4-3 to TRBJ2-7; 10 bases are a match to TRBD2. Germline CDR1 and CDR2: LGHNA and YSLEER. V lost 2 bases to trimming and J lost 0 bases; unmatched junction nucleotides: 4. The CDR3 runs 16 residues. This CDR3 is CASSQSLAGDSYEQYF. The CDR3 DNA is TGCGCCAGCAGCCAATCTCTAGCGGGGGACTCCTACGAGCAGTACTTC.

The rearrangement links TRBV27 to TRBJ2-5; possibly TRBD2 for D (6 bases). The CDR3 runs to 13 residues. Trimming pared 5 bases from V and 5 bases from J, leaving 12 bases between. The V gene's germline CDR1 is MNHEY and CDR2 SMNVEV (reference sequence). The DNA for the CDR3 is TGTGCCAGCAGTCGCCGGGGGTTGGAGACCCAGTACTTC. Translation gives CASSRRGLETQYF.

The chain links TRBV21-1 to TRBJ2-7; TRBD2 is the table's D call, not checked against the DNA. TRBV21-1 is listed as a pseudogene. The CDR3 has 17 amino acids. CDR3 DNA: TGTGCCAGCAGCCCGGGACTTCGTAAGCCGAGCTCCTACGAGCAGTACTTC. Its protein product is CASSPGLRKPSSYEQYF.

V gene TRBV18 combines with J gene TRBJ2-3; D is undetermined. Trimming removed 2 bases from V and 5 bases from J, with 5 bases in between. Germline lookup yields CDR1 KGHSH and CDR2 LQKENI. The CDR3 is made up of 12 amino acids. The CDR3 sequence: CASSPERDTQYF. The CDR3 nucleotides are TGTGCCAGCTCACCAGAGAGAGATACGCAGTATTTT. The whole variable domain, remainder taken from reference TRBV18 and TRBJ2-3, is NAGVMQNPRHLVRRRGQEARLRCSPMKGHSHVYWYRQLPEEGLKFMVYLQKENIIDESGMPKERFSAEFPKEGPSILRIQQVVRGDSAAYFCASSPERDTQYFGPGTRLTVL.

The rearrangement joins TRBV7-2 to TRBJ1-4; maybe TRBD1 (5 bases). With 2 bases removed from V and 0 bases from J, the gap between germline ends came to 7 bases. From germline, CDR1 is SGHTA and CDR2 FQGNSA. The CDR3 has 15 residues. In DNA form, the CDR3 reads TGTGCCAGCAGCTTAACAGGCCCAACTAATGAAAAACTGTTTTTT. Translated, it gives CASSLTGPTNEKLFF. The entire variable domain, with the rest obtained from reference TRBV7-2 and TRBJ1-4, is as follows: GAGVSQSPSNKVTEKGKDVELRCDPISGHTALYWYRQSLGQGLEFLIYFQGNSAPDKSGLPSDRFSAERTGGSVSTLTIQRTQQEDSAVYLCASSLTGPTNEKLFFGSGTQLSVL.

The chain recombines TRBV4-2 with TRBJ1-3; 10 bases fit TRBD1. V was clipped by 4 bases and J by 4 bases; unmatched bases: 1. Germline V lookup: CDR1 LGHNA, CDR2 YNFKEQ. This CDR3 spans 14 amino acids. CDR3 coding DNA: TGTGCCAGCAGCCGACAGGGGGCAGGAAACACCATATATTTT. This gives the protein CASSRQGAGNTIYF.

This clone was detected a few times. This chain uses TRBV19 with TRBJ1-2; D is uncertain. Germline-derived CDR1 and CDR2 are LNHDA and SQIVND (reference sequence). This CDR3 spans 14 amino acids. V shed 6 bases and J shed 11 bases, with 22 bases lying between them. This CDR3 reads CASRDDQLDVSYTF. The CDR3 DNA sequence: TGTGCCAGTAGAGACGACCAGCTTGACGTGAGTTACACCTTC.